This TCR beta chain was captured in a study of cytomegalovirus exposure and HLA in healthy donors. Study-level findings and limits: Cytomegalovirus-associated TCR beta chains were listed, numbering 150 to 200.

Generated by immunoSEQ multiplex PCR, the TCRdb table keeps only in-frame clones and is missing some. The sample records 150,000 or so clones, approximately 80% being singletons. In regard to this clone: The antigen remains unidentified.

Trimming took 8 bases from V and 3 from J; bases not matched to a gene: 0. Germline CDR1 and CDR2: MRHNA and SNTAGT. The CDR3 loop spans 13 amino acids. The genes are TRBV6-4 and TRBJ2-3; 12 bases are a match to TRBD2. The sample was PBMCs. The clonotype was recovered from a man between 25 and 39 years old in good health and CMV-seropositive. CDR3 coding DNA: TGTGCCAGCGGACTAGCGGGGACAGATACGCAGTATTTT. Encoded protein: CASGLAGTDTQYF.